This TCR beta chain was identified in a study of vaccination effects on CD4 cells after COVID-19. On the study more broadly: Before sequencing took place, the ViraFEST assay used viral peptide pools to expand antigen-specific CD4+ T cells.

After roughly 10 days in culture, the CD4+ T cells were isolated. All vaccine recipients tested negative for nucleocapsid antibodies and had never contracted SARS-CoV-2 infection. This clone was counted between two and nine times. Its target is unknown. Findings and caveats of the study: At late timepoints after vaccination, vaccine- and infection-induced clones shrank markedly.

Sequenced by immunoSEQ multiplex PCR; TCRdb stores in-frame clones only, minus some. This sample has about 38,000 clones, with around 76% found just once. The TCR was taken from a human donor who received a COVID-19 vaccine. Sequencing used CD4+ T cells from PBMCs cultured without peptide, obtained before COVID-19 vaccination.

CDR3 in amino acids: CASEISGNTIYF. CDR3 bases: TGTGCCAGCGAGATCTCTGGAAACACCATATATTTT. The V and J genes are TRBV2 and TRBJ1-3; no firm D call. Germline V gives CDR1 SNHLY, CDR2 FYNNEI. Trimming took 8 bases from V and 0 from J, leaving 5 bases between them. The CDR3 length is 12 residues.